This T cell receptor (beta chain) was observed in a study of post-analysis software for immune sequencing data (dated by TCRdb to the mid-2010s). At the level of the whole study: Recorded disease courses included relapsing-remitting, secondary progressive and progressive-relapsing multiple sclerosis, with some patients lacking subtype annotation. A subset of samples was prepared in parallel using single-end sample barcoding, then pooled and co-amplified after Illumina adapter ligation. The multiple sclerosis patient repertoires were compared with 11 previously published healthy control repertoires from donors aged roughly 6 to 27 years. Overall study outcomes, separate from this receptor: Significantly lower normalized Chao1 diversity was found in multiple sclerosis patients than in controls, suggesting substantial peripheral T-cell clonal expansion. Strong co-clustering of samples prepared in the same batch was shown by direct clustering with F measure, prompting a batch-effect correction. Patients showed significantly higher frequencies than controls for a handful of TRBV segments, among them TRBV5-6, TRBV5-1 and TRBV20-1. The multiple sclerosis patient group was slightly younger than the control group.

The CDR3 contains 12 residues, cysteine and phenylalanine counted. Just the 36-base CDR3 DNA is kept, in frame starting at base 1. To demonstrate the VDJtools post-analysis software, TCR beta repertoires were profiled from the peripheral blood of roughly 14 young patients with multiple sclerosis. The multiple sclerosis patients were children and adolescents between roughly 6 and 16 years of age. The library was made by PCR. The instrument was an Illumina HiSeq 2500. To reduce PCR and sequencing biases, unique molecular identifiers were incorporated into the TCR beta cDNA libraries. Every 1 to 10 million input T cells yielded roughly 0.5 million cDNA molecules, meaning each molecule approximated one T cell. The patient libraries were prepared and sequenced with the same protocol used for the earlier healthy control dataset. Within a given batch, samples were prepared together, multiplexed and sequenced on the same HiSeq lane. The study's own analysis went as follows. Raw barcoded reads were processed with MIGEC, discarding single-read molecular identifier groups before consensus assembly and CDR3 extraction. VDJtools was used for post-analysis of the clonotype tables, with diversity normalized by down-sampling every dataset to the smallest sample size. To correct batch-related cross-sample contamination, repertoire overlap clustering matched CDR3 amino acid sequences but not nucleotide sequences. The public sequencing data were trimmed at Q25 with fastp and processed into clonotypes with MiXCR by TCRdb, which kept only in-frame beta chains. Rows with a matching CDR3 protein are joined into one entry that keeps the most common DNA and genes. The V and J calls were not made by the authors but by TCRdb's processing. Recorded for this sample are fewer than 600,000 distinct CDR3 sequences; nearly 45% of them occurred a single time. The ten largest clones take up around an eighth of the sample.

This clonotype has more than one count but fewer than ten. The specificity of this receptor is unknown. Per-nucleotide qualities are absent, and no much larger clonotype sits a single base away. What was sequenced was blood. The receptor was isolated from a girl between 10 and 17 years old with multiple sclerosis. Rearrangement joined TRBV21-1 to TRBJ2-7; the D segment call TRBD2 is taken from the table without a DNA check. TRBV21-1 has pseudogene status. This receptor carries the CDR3 CAKWLGSYEQYF. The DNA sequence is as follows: TGTGCCAAATGGCTAGGCTCCTACGAGCAGTACTTC.